These 15 T cell receptor beta chains came from one sample sequenced in a study of T-cell memory formation after mild COVID-19. TCRdb ran MiXCR on the 5' RACE reads and lists one entry per CDR3 protein. In the table there are 250,000 or so distinct CDR3 sequences, roughly 10% of which are singletons. The sample taken for sequencing was PBMCs or a T cell subset sorted from them (not recorded which). These receptors were obtained from a man younger than 35 who had mild COVID-19 (a few samples of this study predate the infection). Cell type and time point are not known.

This sequence joins TRBV5-6 and TRBJ1-2; perhaps TRBD1 as D (5 bases). Trimming took off 5 bases at V and 6 bases at J, with 11 bases between the two ends. The CDR3 spans 12 residues. CDR1 and CDR2 from the germline V gene are SGHDT and YYEEEE. The CDR3 DNA sequence: TGTGCCAGCAGTCAGGGTCTCGATGGCTACACCTTC. Encoded protein: CASSQGLDGYTF.

The chain employs TRBV18 and TRBJ2-1, with TRBD2 matching over 11 bases. Germline CDR1 is KGHSH and CDR2 is LQKENI. The CDR3 spans 17 residues. The ends lost 0 bases at V and 8 bases at J; junction bases unmatched: 9. Written as DNA, the CDR3 is TGTGCCAGCTCACCACCTTATAGCGGGGGGGCCGTCCATGAGCAGTTCTTC. This encodes CASSPPYSGGAVHEQFF.

This clonotype was observed many times. This chain links TRBV5-1 with TRBJ1-1, with 12 bases that match TRBD1. This CDR3 is built from 16 residues. Per the germline V gene, CDR1 is SGHRS and CDR2 is YFSETQ. V lost 3 bases and J lost 2; bases outside the gene matches: 5. CDR3 in DNA: TGCGCCAGCAGCTGGGGGGACAGGGGGCCTAACACTGAAGCTTTCTTT. Its protein is CASSWGDRGPNTEAFF.

This clonotype was observed a few times. This chain joins TRBV27 and TRBJ2-2; D might be TRBD1 (6 bases). This CDR3 has 14 amino acids. CDR1 is MNHEY, CDR2 SMNVEV, per germline (reference sequence). The V and J ends lost 4 bases and 9 bases respectively, with 15 bases between them. CDR3 sequence reads: CASSSDYRVWELFF. The CDR3 DNA follows: TGTGCCAGCAGTTCCGACTACAGGGTTTGGGAGCTGTTTTTT.

In this sample, this clonotype turned up a few times. The V call is TRBV5-4, the J call TRBJ1-1, with a tentative D call TRBD1 (5 bases). V lost 4 bases and J lost 4, with 17 bases in between. There are 15 residues in the CDR3. Germline V gene sequence: CDR1 SGHNT, CDR2 YYREEE (reference sequence). CDR3 loop: CASSRDGGSGTEAFF. Here the CDR3 DNA reads TGTGCCAGCAGCCGGGATGGGGGTAGCGGCACTGAAGCTTTCTTT.

This clonotype was recorded many times. The chain recombines TRBV5-6 with TRBJ2-3, with 7 bases lining up with TRBD1. This CDR3 is built from 13 residues. V lost 5 bases to trimming and J lost 3 bases; unmatched junction nucleotides: 3. Germline lookup yields CDR1 SGHDT and CDR2 YYEEEE. CDR3 residues: CASRTGETDTQYF. The CDR3 DNA is TGTGCCAGCAGAACAGGGGAAACAGATACGCAGTATTTT.

This clonotype was detected only a few times. The chain joins TRBV24-1 to TRBJ1-2, with D hard to call. The CDR3 is 16 amino acids. V lost 2 bases and J lost 3, with 15 bases in between. Germline lookup yields CDR1 KGHDR and CDR2 SFDVKD. The CDR3: CATSDSGSARHYGYTF. The CDR3 DNA reads as TGTGCCACCAGTGATTCCGGGAGTGCGCGGCACTATGGCTACACCTTC.

This clonotype appeared a few times. The chain couples TRBV11-2 to TRBJ2-5, with a possible D match to TRBD2 (6 bases). The CDR3 runs 14 residues. V shed 6 bases and J shed 2 bases, with 13 bases lying between them. Germline CDR1 is SGHAT and CDR2 is FQNNGV. This chain's CDR3 is CASRDPGEQETQYF. CDR3 in DNA: TGTGCCAGCAGAGATCCGGGAGAACAAGAGACCCAGTACTTC.

The rearrangement uses TRBV28 and TRBJ2-5; 9 bases map to TRBD2. CDR1 is MDHEN and CDR2 is SYDVKM in the germline V gene. The CDR3 sequence is 15 residues long. The trim removed 8 bases at V and 6 bases at J, leaving 13 bases unmatched. This CDR3 reads CASQFGGGGTKTQYF. CDR3 DNA: TGTGCCAGCCAGTTTGGCGGGGGGGGCACGAAGACCCAGTACTTC.

This clonotype was seen more than once but under ten times. The chain is built from TRBV6-1 and TRBJ1-2; D call uncertain. CDR3 size: 15 residues. Germline CDR1 reads MNHNS; CDR2 reads SASEGT. The V end was cut by 1 base, the J end by 4 bases, with 13 bases between. CDR3 loop: CASSEDGTTFYGYTF. The CDR3 DNA follows: TGTGCCAGCAGTGAAGATGGTACCACTTTCTATGGCTACACCTTC.

This sequence joins TRBV5-5 and TRBJ2-5; 7 bases map to TRBD1. Germline V gene data show CDR1 as SGHKS and CDR2 as YYEKEE (reference sequence). This CDR3 is built from 15 residues. V gave up 4 bases and J gave up 2 bases; unmatched junction bases: 8. CDR3 DNA: TGTGCCAGCAGCATAGGGACAGACTATCAAGAGACCCAGTACTTC. Protein: CASSIGTDYQETQYF.

This clonotype was seen a few times. The V call is TRBV29-1, the J call TRBJ1-2, with unresolved D. CDR1 SQVTM and CDR2 ANQGSEA come from the germline V gene. The CDR3 has 13 amino acids. V lost 4 bases and J lost 8, with 17 bases in between. The CDR3 protein is CSVGVINEAGYTF. CDR3 DNA: TGCAGCGTTGGAGTGATCAACGAGGCAGGCTACACCTTC.

At least ten counts were recorded for this clonotype. V gene TRBV3-1 combines with J gene TRBJ1-5; 8 bases match TRBD1. The CDR3 totals 16 residues. V gave up 3 bases and J gave up 7 bases; unmatched junction bases: 11. Germline CDR1 and CDR2: LGHDT and YNNKEL (reference sequence). DNA of the CDR3: TGTGCCAGCAGCCAGTCCGACAGGGGCTTTGGACAGCCCCAGCATTTT. This codes for CASSQSDRGFGQPQHF.

This chain joins TRBV4-1 and TRBJ2-7; D is tentatively TRBD1 or TRBD2 (5 bases each). The CDR3 consists of 15 residues. CDR1 is MGHRA and CDR2 is YSYEKL in the germline V gene. Trimming removed 3 bases from V and 6 bases from J, with 18 bases in between. This CDR3 reads CASSHAGTGEGEQYF. In DNA, the CDR3 is TGCGCCAGCAGCCACGCCGGGACCGGAGAAGGCGAGCAGTACTTC.

Only a few counts were recorded for this clonotype. This sequence joins TRBV11-1 and TRBJ1-1; 8 nucleotides align to TRBD1. The V segment lost 6 bases and the J segment 5 bases; nucleotides outside the gene matches: 14. Per the germline V gene, CDR1 is SGHAT and CDR2 is FQDESV (reference sequence). The CDR3 extends over 16 amino acids. CDR3 DNA sequence: TGTGCCAGCAGTGAGGACAGGGAGCTATTGGTTACTGAAGCTTTCTTT. Translating gives CASSEDRELLVTEAFF.